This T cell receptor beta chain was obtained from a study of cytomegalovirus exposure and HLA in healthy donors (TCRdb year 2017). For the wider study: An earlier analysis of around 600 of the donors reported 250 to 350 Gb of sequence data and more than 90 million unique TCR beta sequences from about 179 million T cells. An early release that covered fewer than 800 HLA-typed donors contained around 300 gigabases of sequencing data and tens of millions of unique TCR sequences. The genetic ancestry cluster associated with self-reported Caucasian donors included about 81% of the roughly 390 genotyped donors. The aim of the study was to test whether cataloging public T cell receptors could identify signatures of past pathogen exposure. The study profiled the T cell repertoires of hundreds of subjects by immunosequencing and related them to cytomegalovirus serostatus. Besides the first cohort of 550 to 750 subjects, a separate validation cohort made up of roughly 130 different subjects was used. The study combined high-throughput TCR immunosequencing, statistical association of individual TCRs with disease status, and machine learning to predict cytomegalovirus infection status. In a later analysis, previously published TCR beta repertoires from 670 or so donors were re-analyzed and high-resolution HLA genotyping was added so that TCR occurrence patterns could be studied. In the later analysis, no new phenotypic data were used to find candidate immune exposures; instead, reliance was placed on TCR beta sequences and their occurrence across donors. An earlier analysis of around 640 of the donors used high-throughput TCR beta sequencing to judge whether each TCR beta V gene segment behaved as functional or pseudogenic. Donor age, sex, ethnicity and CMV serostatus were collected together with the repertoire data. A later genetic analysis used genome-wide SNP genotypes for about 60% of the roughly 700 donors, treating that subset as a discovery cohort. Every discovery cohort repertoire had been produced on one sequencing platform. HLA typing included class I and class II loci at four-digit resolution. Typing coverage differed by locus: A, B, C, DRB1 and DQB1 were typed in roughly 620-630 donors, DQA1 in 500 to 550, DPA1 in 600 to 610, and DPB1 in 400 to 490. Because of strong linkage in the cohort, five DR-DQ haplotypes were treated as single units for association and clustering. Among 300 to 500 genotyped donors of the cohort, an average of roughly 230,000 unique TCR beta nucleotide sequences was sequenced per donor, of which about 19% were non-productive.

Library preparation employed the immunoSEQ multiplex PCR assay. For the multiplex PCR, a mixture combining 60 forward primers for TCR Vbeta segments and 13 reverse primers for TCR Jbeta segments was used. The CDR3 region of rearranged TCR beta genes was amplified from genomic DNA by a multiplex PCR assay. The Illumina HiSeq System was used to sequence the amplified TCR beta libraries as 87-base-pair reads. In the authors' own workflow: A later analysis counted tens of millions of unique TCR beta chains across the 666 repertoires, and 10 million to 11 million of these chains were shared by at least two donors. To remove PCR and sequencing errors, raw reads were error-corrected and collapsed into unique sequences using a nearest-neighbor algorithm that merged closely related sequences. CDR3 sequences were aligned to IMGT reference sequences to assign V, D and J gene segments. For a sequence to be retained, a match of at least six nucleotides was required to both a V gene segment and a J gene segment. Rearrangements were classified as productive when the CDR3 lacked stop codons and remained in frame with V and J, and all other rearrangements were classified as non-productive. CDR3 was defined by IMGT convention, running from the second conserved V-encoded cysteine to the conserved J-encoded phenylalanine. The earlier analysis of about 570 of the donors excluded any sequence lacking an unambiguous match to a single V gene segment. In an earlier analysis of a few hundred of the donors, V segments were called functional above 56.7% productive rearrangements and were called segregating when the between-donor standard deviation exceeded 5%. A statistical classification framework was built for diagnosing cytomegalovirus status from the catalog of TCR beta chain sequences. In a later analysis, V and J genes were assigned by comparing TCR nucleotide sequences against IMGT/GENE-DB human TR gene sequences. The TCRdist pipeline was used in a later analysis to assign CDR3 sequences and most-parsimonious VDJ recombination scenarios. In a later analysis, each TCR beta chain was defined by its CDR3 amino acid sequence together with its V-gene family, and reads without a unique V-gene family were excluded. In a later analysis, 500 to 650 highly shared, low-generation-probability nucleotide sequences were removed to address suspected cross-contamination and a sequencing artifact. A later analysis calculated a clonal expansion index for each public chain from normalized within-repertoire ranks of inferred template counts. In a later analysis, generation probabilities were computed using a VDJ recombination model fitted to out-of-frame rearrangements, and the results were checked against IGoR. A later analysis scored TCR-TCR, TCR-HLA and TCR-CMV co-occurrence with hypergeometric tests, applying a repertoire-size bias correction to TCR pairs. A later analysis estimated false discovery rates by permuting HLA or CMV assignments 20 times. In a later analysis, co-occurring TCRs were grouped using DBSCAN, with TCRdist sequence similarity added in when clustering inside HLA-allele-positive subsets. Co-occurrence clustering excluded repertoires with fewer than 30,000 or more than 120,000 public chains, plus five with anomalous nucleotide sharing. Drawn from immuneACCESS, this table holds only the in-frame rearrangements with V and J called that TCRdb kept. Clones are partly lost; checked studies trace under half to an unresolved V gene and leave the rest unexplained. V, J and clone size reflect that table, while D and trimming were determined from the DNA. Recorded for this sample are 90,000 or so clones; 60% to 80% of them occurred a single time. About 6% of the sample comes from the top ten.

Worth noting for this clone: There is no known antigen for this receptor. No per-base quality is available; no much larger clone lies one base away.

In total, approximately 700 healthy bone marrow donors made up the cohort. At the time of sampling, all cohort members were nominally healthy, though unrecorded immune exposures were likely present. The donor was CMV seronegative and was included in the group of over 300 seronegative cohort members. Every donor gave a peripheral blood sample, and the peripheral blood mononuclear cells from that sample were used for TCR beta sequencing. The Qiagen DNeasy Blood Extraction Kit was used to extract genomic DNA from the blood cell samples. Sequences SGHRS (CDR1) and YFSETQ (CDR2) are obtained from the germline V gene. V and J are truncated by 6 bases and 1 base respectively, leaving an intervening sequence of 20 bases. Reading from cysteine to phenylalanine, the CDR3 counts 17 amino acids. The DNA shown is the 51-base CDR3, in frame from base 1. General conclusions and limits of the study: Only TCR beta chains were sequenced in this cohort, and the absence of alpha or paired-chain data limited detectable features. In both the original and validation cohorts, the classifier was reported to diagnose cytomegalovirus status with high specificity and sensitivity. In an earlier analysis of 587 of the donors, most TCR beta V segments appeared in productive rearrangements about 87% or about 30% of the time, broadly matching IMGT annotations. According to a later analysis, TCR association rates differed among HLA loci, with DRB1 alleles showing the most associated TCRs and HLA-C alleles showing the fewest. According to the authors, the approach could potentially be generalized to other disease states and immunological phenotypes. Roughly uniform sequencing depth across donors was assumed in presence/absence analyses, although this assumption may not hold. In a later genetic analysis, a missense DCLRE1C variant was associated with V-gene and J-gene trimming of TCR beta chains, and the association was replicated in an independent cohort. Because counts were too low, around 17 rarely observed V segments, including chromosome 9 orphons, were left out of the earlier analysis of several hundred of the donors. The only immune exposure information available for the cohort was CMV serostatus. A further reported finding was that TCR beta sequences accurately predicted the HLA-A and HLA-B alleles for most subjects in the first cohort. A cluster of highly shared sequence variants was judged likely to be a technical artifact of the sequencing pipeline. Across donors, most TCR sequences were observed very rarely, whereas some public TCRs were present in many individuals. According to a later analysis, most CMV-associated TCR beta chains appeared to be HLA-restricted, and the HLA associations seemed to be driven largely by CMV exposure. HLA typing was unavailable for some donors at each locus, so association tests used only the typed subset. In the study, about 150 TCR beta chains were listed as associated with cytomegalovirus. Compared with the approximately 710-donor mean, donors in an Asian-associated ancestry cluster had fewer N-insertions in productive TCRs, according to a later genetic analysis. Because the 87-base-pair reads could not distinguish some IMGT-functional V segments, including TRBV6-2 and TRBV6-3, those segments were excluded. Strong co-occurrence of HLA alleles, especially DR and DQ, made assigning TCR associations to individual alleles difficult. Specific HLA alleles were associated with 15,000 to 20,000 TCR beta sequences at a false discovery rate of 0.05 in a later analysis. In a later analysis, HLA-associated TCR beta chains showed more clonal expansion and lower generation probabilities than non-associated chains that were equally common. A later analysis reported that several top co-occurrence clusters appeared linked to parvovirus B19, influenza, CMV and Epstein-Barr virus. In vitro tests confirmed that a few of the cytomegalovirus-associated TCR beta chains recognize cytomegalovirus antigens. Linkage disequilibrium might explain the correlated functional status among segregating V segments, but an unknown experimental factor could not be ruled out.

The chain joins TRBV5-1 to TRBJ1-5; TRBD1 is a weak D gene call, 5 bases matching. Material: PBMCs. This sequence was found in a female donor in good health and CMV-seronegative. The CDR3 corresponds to CASTTQGPLSSNQPQHF. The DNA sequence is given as TGCGCCAGCACCACCCAGGGTCCGTTGAGCAGCAATCAGCCCCAGCATTTT.